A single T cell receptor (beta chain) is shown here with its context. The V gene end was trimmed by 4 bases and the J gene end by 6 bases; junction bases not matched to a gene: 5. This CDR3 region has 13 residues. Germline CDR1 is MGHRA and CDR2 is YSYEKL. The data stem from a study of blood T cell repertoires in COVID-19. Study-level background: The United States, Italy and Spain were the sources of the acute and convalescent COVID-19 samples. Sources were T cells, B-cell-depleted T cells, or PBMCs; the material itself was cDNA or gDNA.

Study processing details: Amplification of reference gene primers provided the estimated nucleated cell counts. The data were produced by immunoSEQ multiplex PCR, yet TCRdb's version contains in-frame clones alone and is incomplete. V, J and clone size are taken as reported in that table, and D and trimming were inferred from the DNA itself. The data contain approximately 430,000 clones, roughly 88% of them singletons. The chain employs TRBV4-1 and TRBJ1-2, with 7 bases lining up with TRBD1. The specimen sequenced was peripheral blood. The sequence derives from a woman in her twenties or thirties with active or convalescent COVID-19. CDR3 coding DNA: TGCGCCAGCAGCCTCCGGGACAGTGATGGCTACACCTTC. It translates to CASSLRDSDGYTF.